The 5 T cell receptor beta chains below were found in one sample sequenced in a study of post-analysis software for immune sequencing data. General observations from the study: Controls showed lower frequencies than patients for five TRBV segments, and TRBV5-6, TRBV5-1 and TRBV20-1 were among these.

These receptors have no identified antigens. Unique-molecular-identifier-tagged TCR beta cDNA libraries were used. Each CDR3 protein gets one entry after TCRdb re-called the PCR reads with MiXCR. The sample has approximately 630,000 distinct CDR3 sequences; 59% are singletons. Sequencing was done on a sample of blood. These receptors all come from a girl aged 2 to 9 with multiple sclerosis.

The chain carries TRBV6-6 and TRBJ2-2; D unresolved. V was pared by 5 bases and J by 2 bases, with 3 bases between. The CDR3 has 12 amino acids. CDR1 is MNHNY, CDR2 SVGAGI, per germline (reference sequence). CDR3 sequence (DNA): TGTGCCAGCAGTCATAACACCGGGGAGCTGTTTTTT. Translated: CASSHNTGELFF.

This chain joins TRBV27 and TRBJ2-3; 9 bases line up with TRBD2. V gave up 2 bases and J gave up 2 bases; unmatched junction bases: 5. CDR1 MNHEY and CDR2 SMNVEV come from the germline V gene (reference sequence). The CDR3 runs 16 residues. CDR3 DNA: TGTGCCAGCAGTTTAGGGGCTAGCGGGATCACAGATACGCAGTATTTT. This encodes CASSLGASGITDTQYF.

The rearrangement uses TRBV28 and TRBJ1-1; D is undetermined. Per germline, CDR1 MDHEN and CDR2 SYDVKM. CDR3 size: 13 residues. Trimming stripped 6 bases from V and 2 bases from J, with 10 bases between. In DNA, the CDR3 is TGTGCCAGCAGCTGGGTCTTTAACACTGAAGCTTTCTTT. Its translation: CASSWVFNTEAFF. The entire variable domain, with the rest obtained from reference TRBV28 and TRBJ1-1, is as follows: DVKVTQSSRYLVKRTGEKVFLECVQDMDHENMFWYRQDPGLGLRLIYFSYDVKMKEKGDIPEGYSVSREKKERFSLILESASTNQTSMYLCASSWVFNTEAFFGQGTRLTVV.

The V call is TRBV7-9, the J call TRBJ1-2; TRBD1 might be the D (6 bases). Trimming pared 1 base from V and 6 bases from J, leaving 18 bases between. The length of the CDR3 is 16 residues. The germline V gene encodes CDR1 SEHNR and CDR2 FQNEAQ (reference sequence). The CDR3 sequence: CASSLGAGWAGDGYTF. The CDR3 DNA is TGTGCCAGCAGCTTAGGCGCTGGGTGGGCAGGGGATGGCTACACCTTC.

The V gene is TRBV5-1, the J gene TRBJ2-5; 10 nucleotides line up with TRBD2. V lost 5 bases, J lost 4 bases, and 2 bases stayed unmatched. Looked up from germline, CDR1 is SGHRS and CDR2 is YFSETQ. The CDR3 length is 13 residues. This CDR3 is CASRASGRETQYF. CDR3 DNA sequence: TGCGCCAGCAGGGCTAGCGGGAGAGAGACCCAGTACTTC.